The T cell receptor beta chain under discussion was sequenced for a study of neurological immune-mediated disorders. Study-level results: A possible signature appeared as one related-CDR3 cluster, in which phylogenetic grouping placed the repertoires of 18 of 34 multiple sclerosis patients. The most TCR clonal expansion was seen in HTLV-1-associated myelopathy, whereas the least was seen in multiple sclerosis, below the level in healthy controls.

Synthesis of cDNA was performed by 5'RACE using 10-nucleotide random UMIs. TCRdb re-called the 5' RACE reads through MiXCR, storing one row per CDR3 protein. The table includes some 57,000 distinct CDR3 sequences, more than 4% detected once. The J segment lost 2 bases and the V segment lost 4 bases, leaving 5 bases of the junction unmatched. CDR3 length equals 16 residues. This clonotype appeared many times. The antigen is unknown. Unsorted libraries used 2 million PBMCs kept at -80 degrees C. Input material: PBMCs. This sequence was found in a woman aged 50 to 60 with multiple sclerosis. This rearrangement joins TRBV12-3 or TRBV12-4 to TRBJ2-3; 11 bases match TRBD2. Here the CDR3 DNA reads TGTGCCAGCAGTTCTCCTAGCGGGGGGTACACAGATACGCAGTATTTT. This gives the protein CASSSPSGGYTDTQYF.